A single sample is the source of the 24 T cell receptor beta chains below, sequenced in a study of blood T cell repertoires in COVID-19. Sequencing used immunoSEQ multiplex PCR; TCRdb keeps in-frame clones, though not all of them. The sample has around 100,000 clones, 85% to 90% seen once. The sample taken for sequencing was peripheral blood. These receptors were collected from a woman over 75 with acute or convalescent COVID-19.

This clone was recorded only once. The genes are TRBV19 and TRBJ2-7, with D uncertain. Trimming stripped 3 bases from V and 5 bases from J, with 14 bases between. CDR1 and CDR2 from the germline V gene are LNHDA and SQIVND (reference sequence). This CDR3 spans 14 amino acids. The CDR3, as DNA: TGTGCCAGTAGTATCCACGTCCGTGGAGACGAGCAGTACTTC. Protein: CASSIHVRGDEQYF.

The chain links TRBV27 to TRBJ1-1; D is ambiguous. The CDR3 is 12 residues long. V was shortened by 7 bases and J by 1 base, with 7 bases between the two germline ends. Germline V CDR1 and CDR2: MNHEY, SMNVEV (reference sequence). In DNA form, the CDR3 reads TGTGCCAGCATTAGTGGGAACACTGAAGCTTTCTTT. As protein: CASISGNTEAFF.

This clone was counted a single time. V usage is TRBV11-2 and J usage is TRBJ2-1, with TRBD2 matching over 7 bases. V lost 5 bases to trimming and J lost 5 bases; unmatched junction nucleotides: 6. Per germline, CDR1 SGHAT and CDR2 FQNNGV. There are 14 residues in the CDR3. CDR3 region: CASSGLVGNNEQFF. Written as DNA, the CDR3 is TGTGCCAGCAGCGGACTAGTGGGAAACAATGAGCAGTTCTTC.

This rearrangement joins TRBV12-3 or TRBV12-4 to TRBJ1-2; 7 bases match TRBD1. The CDR3 has 13 residues. The V segment lost 5 bases and the J segment 8 bases; nucleotides outside the gene matches: 8. The CDR3 nucleotides are TGTGCCAGCAGTCTCCGACAGGGCGGAGGCTACACCTTC. Its translation is CASSLRQGGGYTF.

CDR3 bases: TGTGCCAGCAGCCCTACAGGGTCTAGCAATCAGCCCCAGCATTTT. It specifies CASSPTGSSNQPQHF. The J gene is TRBJ1-5, the V gene TRBV3-1 (or the pseudogene TRBV3-2), with a weak D call TRBD1 (6 bases). This CDR3 has 15 amino acids. Germline V CDR1 and CDR2: LGHDT, YNNKEL (reference sequence). Between the trimmed V and J ends, which lost 4 bases and 0 bases, there was a span of 10 bases.

This chain connects TRBV9 to TRBJ2-1, with TRBD2 identical over 9 bases. Losses at the gene ends were 2 bases for V and 3 bases for J; bases not matched to a gene: 6. Germline values: CDR1 SGDLS, CDR2 YYNGEE. The CDR3 covers 16 residues. The CDR3 loop is CASSVGSGGFYNEQFF. In nucleotides, the CDR3 is TGTGCCAGCAGCGTTGGGAGCGGGGGGTTCTACAATGAGCAGTTCTTC. The full variable domain, with the rest looked up from reference TRBV9 and TRBJ2-1, is DSGVTQTPKHLITATGQRVTLRCSPRSGDLSVYWYQQSLDQGLQFLIQYYNGEERAKGNILERFSAQQFPDLHSELNLSSLELGDSALYFCASSVGSGGFYNEQFFGPGTRLTVL.

The chain has TRBV18 and TRBJ1-1; D not resolved. The CDR3 has 14 amino acids. The germline V gene encodes CDR1 KGHSH and CDR2 LQKENI. Trimming removed 0 bases from V and 7 bases from J, with 12 bases in between. DNA for the CDR3: TGTGCCAGCTCACCACCGAATGGCTTTGATGAAGCTTTCTTT. It yields the protein CASSPPNGFDEAFF.

The gene calls are TRBV24-1 and TRBJ2-1; a possible D gene is TRBD1 (6 bases). The CDR3 is made up of 14 amino acids. Germline loops: CDR1 KGHDR, CDR2 SFDVKD. Trimming removed 5 bases from V and 4 bases from J, with 11 bases in between. The CDR3 here is CATSAGTSYNEQFF. Here the CDR3 DNA reads TGTGCCACCAGTGCAGGGACAAGTTACAATGAGCAGTTCTTC.

The rearrangement uses TRBV3-1 (or the pseudogene TRBV3-2) and TRBJ2-1; 13 bases map to TRBD2. Per germline, CDR1 LGHDT and CDR2 YNNKEL (reference sequence). The CDR3 is made up of 15 amino acids. The junction had 5 bases not matched to a gene; V was cut back by 4 bases and J by 8 bases. This CDR3 is CASSPRLAGGDEQFF. CDR3 coding DNA: TGTGCCAGCAGCCCAAGACTAGCGGGGGGCGATGAGCAGTTCTTC.

The chain links TRBV25-1 to TRBJ1-1, with 10 nucleotides matching TRBD1. The germline V gene has CDR1 MGHDK and CDR2 SYGVNS. The length of the CDR3 is 14 residues. V trimming: 5 bases; J trimming: 5 bases; junction bases outside the gene matches: 5. This CDR3 is CASSRQGAQTEAFF. For the CDR3, the DNA is TGTGCCAGCAGTAGACAGGGGGCCCAGACTGAAGCTTTCTTT.

This sequence joins TRBV6-2 or TRBV6-3 and TRBJ2-3; a weak D match, TRBD2 (6 bases). The V gene's germline CDR1 is MNHEY and CDR2 SVGEGT. The germline V and J ends were trimmed by 5 bases and 0 bases, with 9 bases remaining between them. This CDR3 is built from 14 residues. CDR3 bases: TGTGCCAGCAGTATGCGGGGTAGCACAGATACGCAGTATTTT. Translated: CASSMRGSTDTQYF.

The chain employs TRBV3-1 (or the pseudogene TRBV3-2) and TRBJ2-3, with 9 bases fitting TRBD2. Germline-derived CDR1 and CDR2 are LGHDT and YNNKEL (reference sequence). The J segment lost 0 bases and the V segment lost 2 bases, leaving 6 bases of the junction unmatched. CDR3 length: 17 amino acids. CDR3 in amino acids: CASSQLSGGTSTDTQYF. CDR3 in DNA: TGTGCCAGCAGCCAACTAAGCGGGGGGACTAGCACAGATACGCAGTATTTT.

The V gene is TRBV15, the J gene TRBJ2-7; the match to TRBD1 covers 7 bases. The CDR3 sequence is 14 residues long. The trim removed 4 bases at V and 2 bases at J, leaving 5 bases unmatched. Germline V gene lookup returns CDR1 LNHNV and CDR2 YYDKDF (reference sequence). CDR3 residues: CATSKTGQTYEQYF. CDR3 nucleotide sequence: TGTGCCACCAGCAAGACAGGGCAAACCTACGAGCAGTACTTC.

The CDR3 loop reads CASSGAGTSSDTQYF. The CDR3 bases are TGCGCCAGCAGCGGCGCCGGGACTAGCTCCGATACGCAGTATTTT. The rearrangement joins TRBV5-1 to TRBJ2-3, with TRBD2 matching over 9 bases. Germline CDR1 and CDR2: SGHRS and YFSETQ. The CDR3 sequence is 15 residues long. V lost 4 bases and J lost 6; bases outside the gene matches: 9.

The chain is built from TRBV7-2 and TRBJ1-2; D might be TRBD1 (6 bases). The CDR3 runs to 13 residues. CDR1 and CDR2 (germline): SGHTA, FQGNSA. V dropped 5 bases and J dropped 4 bases, with 11 bases sitting between them. As DNA, the CDR3 is TGTGCCAGCAGCGCGGACAGCCTCTATGGCTACACCTTC. Protein sequence: CASSADSLYGYTF. Together with reference TRBV7-2 and TRBJ1-2, the CDR3 gives the full variable domain: GAGVSQSPSNKVTEKGKDVELRCDPISGHTALYWYRQSLGQGLEFLIYFQGNSAPDKSGLPSDRFSAERTGGSVSTLTIQRTQQEDSAVYLCASSADSLYGYTFGSGTRLTVV.

The chain employs TRBV6-6 and TRBJ1-3; D not certain. This CDR3 has 13 amino acids. V was cut by 6 bases and J by 7 bases, with 13 bases left in between. Germline values: CDR1 MNHNY, CDR2 SVGAGI (reference sequence). The CDR3 reads CASRPAGANTIYF. Here the CDR3 DNA reads TGTGCCAGCAGGCCGGCAGGCGCGAACACCATATATTTT.

The rearrangement uses TRBV7-6 and TRBJ2-3; the match to TRBD2 covers 8 bases. The CDR3 sequence is 15 residues long. V gave up 3 bases and J gave up 0 bases; unmatched junction bases: 2. Germline V CDR1 and CDR2: SGHVS, FNYEAQ. The CDR3 region is CASSFAGGSTDTQYF. The CDR3, as DNA: TGTGCCAGCAGCTTTGCGGGGGGTAGCACAGATACGCAGTATTTT.

V and J are TRBV2 and TRBJ2-5, with D perhaps TRBD2 (5 bases). CDR3 length: 14 residues. Trimming took 7 bases from V and 7 from J, leaving 19 bases between them. The germline CDR1 and CDR2 sequences are SNHLY and FYNNEI. The CDR3 DNA is TGTGCCAGCAAGACCACGGGGATCCTCGGGACCCAGTACTTC. Protein sequence: CASKTTGILGTQYF.

This clone was counted once. This rearrangement joins TRBV11-2 to TRBJ2-7; D may be TRBD2 (6 bases). Trimming shortened V by 1 base and J by 2 bases, and 15 bases separated the two germline ends. This CDR3 spans 16 amino acids. Germline CDR1 is SGHAT and CDR2 is FQNNGV. Written as DNA, the CDR3 is TGTGCCAGCAGCTTAGGCCGGGACTCAGCGGCCTACGAGCAGTACTTC. Translation: CASSLGRDSAAYEQYF.

The chain employs TRBV7-9 and TRBJ2-1, with unresolved D. This CDR3 comprises 11 residues. The germline V gene encodes CDR1 SEHNR and CDR2 FQNEAQ (reference sequence). Trimming shortened V by 5 bases and J by 8 bases, and 7 bases separated the two germline ends. CDR3 sequence: CASSLSHEQFF. The CDR3, as DNA: TGTGCCAGCAGCCTCTCCCATGAGCAGTTCTTC. Looking up the rest from reference TRBV7-9 and TRBJ2-1 gives the full variable domain: DTGVSQNPRHKITKRGQNVTFRCDPISEHNRLYWYRQTLGQGPEFLTYFQNEAQLEKSRLLSDRFSAERPKGSFSTLEIQRTEQGDSAMYLCASSLSHEQFFGPGTRLTVL.

V usage is TRBV7-2 and J usage is TRBJ1-4, with 7 bases identical to TRBD1. V dropped 2 bases and J dropped 3; count of bases not matched to a gene: 3. CDR1 is SGHTA, CDR2 FQGNSA, per germline. CDR3 size: 15 residues. The CDR3 is CASSLRTGANEKLFF. CDR3 in DNA: TGTGCCAGCAGCTTACGGACAGGTGCTAATGAAAAACTGTTTTTT.

CDR3 nucleotide sequence: TGTGCCAGCTCACCACCCGCAGGACATAATGAAAAACTGTTTTTT. Protein: CASSPPAGHNEKLFF. The rearrangement links TRBV18 to TRBJ1-4; D may be TRBD1 (5 bases). This CDR3 has 15 residues. Trimming removed 0 bases at V and 4 bases at J, with 9 bases between. Looked up from germline, CDR1 is KGHSH and CDR2 is LQKENI.

The V and J genes are TRBV28 and TRBJ2-7; D gene uncertain. The CDR3 runs 12 residues. Germline CDR1 MDHEN, CDR2 SYDVKM. V was cut by 4 bases and J by 5 bases, with 9 bases left in between. The CDR3 is CASSSIPNEQYF. The CDR3 DNA reads TGTGCCAGCAGTTCGATACCTAACGAGCAGTACTTC.

This chain connects TRBV28 to TRBJ1-2; D is unclear. Trimming took 2 bases from V and 4 from J, leaving 23 bases between them. Germline V gene lookup returns CDR1 MDHEN and CDR2 SYDVKM. The CDR3 length is 18 residues. The CDR3 loop is CASSLMVPKLGQGYGYTF. The CDR3 DNA reads as TGTGCCAGCAGTTTAATGGTACCGAAGCTAGGTCAAGGCTATGGCTACACCTTC.